This is a list of T cell receptor beta chains from one sample in a study of blood T cell repertoires in COVID-19. Assay: immunoSEQ multiplex PCR; the TCRdb copy retains only in-frame clones and omits some. The sample has about 430,000 clones, approximately 91% seen once; the top ten hold 1.4%. Material for sequencing was PBMCs or T cells enriched from blood (not recorded which). These receptors were obtained from a woman in her late teens or twenties who had been exposed to COVID-19. CDR3s leave out the opening cysteine and the closing phenylalanine or tryptophan. Fields, in order: CDR3 length, J gene, V gene, CDR3 protein.

>16|TRBJ1-4|TRBV15
ATSRPTPLQGTTEKLF
>18|TRBJ1-6|TRBV7-8
ASSLSSRNTYRYYNSPLH
>13|TRBJ2-7|TRBV28
ASSLMGQGHYEQY
>11|TRBJ1-6|TRBV18
ASVQDYNSPLH
>12|TRBJ1-4|TRBV28
ASGGWAVNEKLF
>9|TRBJ2-5|TRBV7-6
ASSPQETQY
>10|TRBJ2-7|TRBV5-8
ASSFTSYEQY
>17|TRBJ1-3|TRBV7-6
ASSLAGFSDGVSGNTIY
>13|TRBJ1-1|TRBV6-5
ASSYSAPLNTEAF
>14|TRBJ2-1|TRBV5-4
ASSPVVAGAGNEQF
>11|TRBJ2-7|TRBV29-1
SVVEGSSYEQY
>11|TRBJ1-2|TRBV27
ASSPQGARGYT
>11|TRBJ2-7|TRBV6-5
ASRAGGLNEQY
>14|TRBJ2-5|TRBV13
ASSSRLAGEVETQY
>13|TRBJ1-2|TRBV11-2
ASSLDPGQNYGYT
>13|TRBJ2-2|TRBV6-5
ATRSGRDYIGELF
>16|TRBJ2-5|TRBV9
ASSVEGWQGPSGETQY
>14|TRBJ1-1|TRBV7-2
ASSLAPLDRAAEAF
>10|TRBJ2-1|TRBV11-2
ASSLDGNEQF
>13|TRBJ2-2|TRBV7-8
ASSTKRDLPGELF
>11|TRBJ1-1|TRBV30
AWSVSEYTEAF
>14|TRBJ1-2|TRBV13
ASSLGDARSSGGYT
>15|TRBJ2-3|TRBV5-6
ASSLIGLAGTTDTQY
>19|TRBJ2-6|TRBV4-2
ASSHPTTLAGVSSGANVLT
>11|TRBJ1-6|TRBV28
ASRPTGGSPLH
>14|TRBJ2-7|TRBV19
ASSITAGPSSYEQY
>13|TRBJ1-2|TRBV28
ASSQGSGGGYGYT
>12|TRBJ1-4|TRBV5-1
ASRVQGTNEKLF
>11|TRBJ2-5|TRBV5-5
ASSLLGGQTQY
>15|TRBJ1-3|TRBV10-1
ASRTVPLWSEGNTIY
>12|TRBJ2-1|TRBV13
ASSLSRGENEQF
>12|TRBJ2-2|TRBV11-2
ASWGWKNTGELF
>12|TRBJ1-2|TRBV5-1
ASSSRDRNYGYT
>13|TRBJ2-3|TRBV5-1
ASTSFGGGTDTQY
>14|TRBJ2-3|TRBV27
ASSSLIQGAADTQY
>15|TRBJ2-7|TRBV4-1
ASSHFFSGDPTYEQY
>15|TRBJ2-2|TRBV27
ASSRLPRASNTGELF
>11|TRBJ2-5|TRBV5-5
ASSYDRAETQY
>12|TRBJ2-7|TRBV20-1
SASPSGGTYEQY